This T cell receptor (beta chain) was identified in a study of human thymus T cells. Resected material from corrective heart surgery provided the thymus tissue analysed. The CDR3 has 13 amino acids. Trimming cost V 4 bases and J 7 bases, with 13 bases left between them. CDR1 and CDR2 from the germline V gene are SGHAT and FQNNGV. Generated by immunoSEQ multiplex PCR, the TCRdb table keeps only in-frame clones and is missing some. The sample consists of tens of thousands of clones, roughly 94% of them appearing once. The sequencing input was thymus tissue. The chain carries TRBV11-2 and TRBJ1-2, with D tentatively TRBD1 (6 bases). The source of this sequence is a girl under two years old with a congenital heart defect but otherwise immunologically healthy. The CDR3: CASSSQGRPGYTF. The CDR3 region has the DNA TGTGCCAGCAGCTCTCAGGGGAGGCCTGGCTACACCTTC.